This is a list of T cell receptor beta chains from one sample in a study of blood T cell repertoires in COVID-19. Profiling relied on immunoSEQ multiplex PCR, and the TCRdb table lists in-frame clones only, not all of them. The sample includes about 150,000 clones, around 82% of them seen just once. Sequenced sample: peripheral blood. The receptors originated from a man aged 55 to 70 with COVID-19, enrolled during active disease. CDR3s include the opening cysteine and the closing phenylalanine or tryptophan. A D gene is named only where the DNA matches it firmly. Some rows have no size entry. The others give once, few or many, or a class for an expanded clone.

d_call j_call clone_size v_call cdr3_nt cdr3_aa
NA TRBJ1-2 NA TRBV18 TGTGCCAGCTCACCACTCACAGATCAGGGGCGCTATGGCTACACCTTC CASSPLTDQGRYGYTF
NA TRBJ1-4 NA TRBV19 TGTGCCAGTCGGAGGAATGGGGGGAAGGAAGAAAAACTGTTTTTT CASRRNGGKEEKLFF
NA TRBJ2-6 NA TRBV5-6 TGTGCCAGCAGGAGCTCTGGGGCCAACGTCCTGACTTTC CASRSSGANVLTF
NA TRBJ2-1 NA TRBV11-3 TGTGCCAGCAGCTACCCCGGCAGGTTCCATGAGCAGTTCTTC CASSYPGRFHEQFF
NA TRBJ1-1 NA TRBV5-6 TGTGCCAGCAGCTCTTACACGAACACTGAAGCTTTCTTT CASSSYTNTEAFF
NA TRBJ1-4 NA TRBV6-5 TGTGCCAGCAGTTACCCAGGGGTATCTAATGAAAAACTGTTTTTT CASSYPGVSNEKLFF
TRBD1 TRBJ1-2 NA TRBV5-5 TGTGCCAGCAGCCTAGGGACAGACCATCCGGGGGGCTACACCTTC CASSLGTDHPGGYTF
TRBD1 TRBJ1-1 NA TRBV27 TGTGCCAGCAGGCCATCCAGGGGGCTTAGTGAAGCTTTCTTT CASRPSRGLSEAFF
TRBD1 TRBJ2-7 NA TRBV6-5 TGTGCCAGCAGCGGACAGGGGGCCGTTAGCTACGAGCAGTACTTC CASSGQGAVSYEQYF
TRBD1 TRBJ1-4 NA TRBV7-2 TGTGCCAGCAGCTTATCAGGGGGGCCTGAAAAACTGTTTTTT CASSLSGGPEKLFF
NA TRBJ1-6 few TRBV6-6 TGTGCCAGCAGTCCCTTAAGGCCATCGAAGGGGGGGCTAGTTTCACCCCTCCACTTT CASSPLRPSKGGLVSPLHF
TRBD2 TRBJ2-1 NA TRBV18 TGTGCCAGCTCACCACCTACTAGCGGACCCAATGAGCAGTTCTTC CASSPPTSGPNEQFF
TRBD2 TRBJ2-3 NA TRBV7-3 TGTGCCAGCAGCTCTAGCGGGGGGGCAGATACGCAGTATTTT CASSSSGGADTQYF
NA TRBJ2-1 NA TRBV27 TGTGCCAGCAGTTCAAGGGCCCGCCGGGAGTACTCCTACAATGAGCAGTTCTTC CASSSRARREYSYNEQFF
NA TRBJ2-1 few TRBV5-4 TGTGCCAGCAGCCTGAGCGAGAGCAATGAGCAGTTCTTC CASSLSESNEQFF
NA TRBJ1-2 NA TRBV24-1 TGTGCCACCAGTGAAGGAGGTCTGTACGATGGCTACACCTTC CATSEGGLYDGYTF
NA TRBJ1-2 NA TRBV6-1 TGTGCCAGCAGTGACGTGGTAAGGGGCTATGGCTACACCTTC CASSDVVRGYGYTF
NA TRBJ2-1 NA TRBV18 TGTGCCAGCTCACTCCAGGGCTTCGATAAAAGTAATGAGCAGTTCTTC CASSLQGFDKSNEQFF